The T cell receptor beta chain under discussion was sequenced for a study of blood T cell repertoires in COVID-19. CDR3 length: 17 residues. The germline V gene encodes CDR1 SGHTA and CDR2 FQGNSA. Trimming at V came to 3 bases and at J to 0 bases, leaving 5 bases not matched to a gene. Assay used: immunoSEQ multiplex PCR; TCRdb lists only in-frame clones, some missing. This sample carries about 220,000 clones, approximately 84% of them seen once, and the ten largest clones take over 2.5%. The source of this sequence is a man over 45 who had recovered from COVID-19. The rearrangement joins TRBV7-2 to TRBJ2-3, with 11 bases fitting TRBD2. Sequencing was done on a sample of peripheral blood. The CDR3 DNA follows: TGTGCCAGCAGCTTGACGACTAGCGGGGTTAGCACAGATACGCAGTATTTT. Its protein is CASSLTTSGVSTDTQYF.